This TCR beta chain was recovered during a study of T cell responses to AZD1222 COVID-19 vaccine. Sequenced by immunoSEQ multiplex PCR; TCRdb stores in-frame clones only, minus some. The sample consists of over 150,000 clones, approximately 90% of them appearing once. In germline, CDR1 is LGHNA, CDR2 YNFKEQ. Unmatched junction bases numbered 9, after V lost 3 bases and J lost 6 bases. The CDR3 has 16 amino acids. The sample consisted of peripheral blood, taken on day 0 of AZD1222 vaccination. The chain links TRBV4-2 to TRBJ1-5; 9 nucleotides line up with TRBD1. This TCR derives from an adult in good health. The CDR3 loop reads CASSHDTGGSAQPQHF. CDR3 DNA sequence: TGTGCCAGCAGCCATGATACAGGGGGCTCGGCTCAGCCCCAGCATTTT.